This is a list of T cell receptor beta chains from one sample in a study of vaccination effects on CD4 cells after COVID-19. Their cognate antigens are unknown. Some clones are missing from TCRdb's copy, which holds only in-frame ones; the method was immunoSEQ multiplex PCR. Among 30,000 to 40,000 clones listed, around 74% were seen once. This specimen was CD4+ T cells from PBMCs cultured without peptide, taken after COVID-19 vaccination. Source of these receptors: a human donor who had a prior SARS-CoV-2 infection. Both conserved end residues are part of each CDR3. Each record gives: D gene, J gene, clone size, V gene, CDR3 protein, CDR3 DNA. A D gene is named only where the DNA matches it firmly. Not all rows give a size; the values are once, few, many and, for expanded clones, a class.

TRBD2	TRBJ2-1	NA	TRBV7-2	CASQLAGGPTNEQFF	TGTGCCAGCCAGTTAGCGGGAGGGCCAACCAATGAGCAGTTCTTC
TRBD2	TRBJ2-1	NA	TRBV19	CASSTSGGNEQFF	TGTGCCAGTAGCACCTCGGGAGGCAATGAGCAGTTCTTC
NA	TRBJ2-1	few	TRBV6-5	CASRKAAGHEQFF	TGTGCCAGCAGAAAAGCCGCGGGACATGAGCAGTTCTTC
NA	TRBJ1-2	NA	TRBV27	CASSPTTPSQTSCTF	TGTGCCAGCAGTCCCACGACACCCTCCCAAACAAGTTGCACCTTC
NA	TRBJ1-3	NA	TRBV19	CASSIGGTAGNTIYF	TGTGCCAGTAGTATAGGGGGGACGGCTGGAAACACCATATATTTT
TRBD1	TRBJ1-3	NA	TRBV28	CAGQTKTGGSSGNTIYF	TGTGCCGGCCAAACAAAAACAGGGGGGAGCTCTGGAAACACCATATATTTT
TRBD2	TRBJ2-3	NA	TRBV7-2	CASSLQGLVNADTQYF	TGTGCCAGCAGCTTACAAGGACTAGTCAACGCAGATACGCAGTATTTT
TRBD1	TRBJ2-1	few	TRBV6-6	CASHRPGGIYNEQFF	TGTGCCAGCCATCGACCAGGGGGCATTTACAATGAGCAGTTCTTC
NA	TRBJ2-2	NA	TRBV5-4	CASSADRNTGELFF	TGTGCCAGCAGCGCCGACAGGAACACCGGGGAGCTGTTTTTT
NA	TRBJ2-3	NA	TRBV13	CASSLIGGQDTQYF	TGTGCCAGCAGCTTAATCGGGGGGCAGGATACGCAGTATTTT
TRBD2	TRBJ2-7	NA	TRBV6-5	CASSNRLAGAYEQYF	TGTGCCAGCAGCAATCGACTAGCGGGAGCCTACGAGCAGTACTTC
NA	TRBJ2-3	NA	TRBV5-4	CASSLGGTDTQYF	TGTGCCAGCAGCTTGGGAGGGACAGATACGCAGTATTTT
NA	TRBJ1-2	NA	TRBV3-1/TRBV3-2	CASSNREYGYTF	TGTGCCAGCAGCAACAGGGAATATGGCTACACCTTC
NA	TRBJ2-2	NA	TRBV4-1	CASSQEVPVLQVTGELFF	TGCGCCAGCAGCCAAGAGGTCCCAGTATTGCAGGTCACCGGGGAGCTGTTTTTT
NA	TRBJ2-1	NA	TRBV19	CASRDGIFSYNEQFF	TGTGCCAGTAGGGACGGAATATTCTCCTACAATGAGCAGTTCTTC
NA	TRBJ2-3	NA	TRBV7-9	CASSPVEGRKTDTQYF	TGTGCCAGCAGCCCCGTGGAGGGCAGGAAGACAGATACGCAGTATTTT
NA	TRBJ1-2	NA	TRBV12-3/TRBV12-4	CASSFGLGGYTF	TGTGCCAGCAGTTTCGGATTGGGTGGCTACACCTTC
TRBD1	TRBJ2-7	NA	TRBV7-2	CASSKDRGRNEQYF	TGTGCCAGCAGCAAGGACAGGGGGAGGAACGAGCAGTACTTC
TRBD2	TRBJ2-1	NA	TRBV2	CASSAQAGGYNEQFF	TGTGCCAGCAGTGCGCAAGCGGGAGGATACAATGAGCAGTTCTTC
TRBD1	TRBJ1-5	NA	TRBV28	CASRTGDRSNQPQHF	TGTGCCAGCCGTACAGGGGATAGAAGCAATCAGCCCCAGCATTTT
NA	TRBJ1-5	NA	TRBV21-1	CASSKPGQGNQPQHF	TGTGCCAGCAGCAAACCCGGACAGGGGAATCAGCCCCAGCATTTT
NA	TRBJ2-5	NA	TRBV6-6	CASSYLQETQYF	TGTGCCAGCAGTTACTTGCAAGAGACCCAGTACTTC
TRBD2	TRBJ2-3	NA	TRBV11-2	CASSFASGFTDTQYF	TGTGCCAGCAGCTTCGCTAGCGGATTCACAGATACGCAGTATTTT
NA	TRBJ1-2	NA	TRBV30	CAWGRVLYGYTF	TGTGCCTGGGGCAGGGTTCTCTATGGCTACACCTTC
TRBD2	TRBJ2-3	NA	TRBV5-1	CASMLLAGEDTQYF	TGCGCCAGCATGTTACTAGCGGGGGAAGATACGCAGTATTTT
NA	TRBJ1-2	NA	TRBV2	CASSLEGTPYGYTF	TGTGCCAGCAGTTTGGAGGGGACCCCGTATGGCTACACCTTC
TRBD2	TRBJ2-6	NA	TRBV24-1	CATSAGGSGANVLTF	TGTGCCACCAGTGCGGGGGGCTCTGGGGCCAACGTCCTGACTTTC
NA	TRBJ2-1	NA	TRBV19	CASSIARGNREQFF	TGTGCCAGTTCGATCGCCCGAGGGAACCGGGAGCAGTTCTTC
NA	TRBJ2-3	few	TRBV14	CASSHFSGRDLYNTDTQYF	TGTGCCAGCAGCCACTTCTCGGGGCGAGACCTATACAACACAGATACGCAGTATTTT
TRBD2	TRBJ2-5	once	TRBV11-2	CASSLSGGRDQETQYF	TGTGCCAGCAGCTTGAGCGGGGGCCGGGACCAAGAGACCCAGTACTTC
NA	TRBJ2-1	NA	TRBV5-1	CASSLAPPSDEQFF	TGCGCCAGCAGCTTGGCACCCCCTAGCGATGAGCAGTTCTTC
NA	TRBJ1-5	NA	TRBV2	CASSDGQGKSQHF	TGTGCCAGCAGTGACGGGCAGGGGAAGTCCCAGCATTTT
NA	TRBJ2-3	once	TRBV7-5	CARSLAGTGRSDTQYF	TGTGCCAGAAGCTTAGCCGGGACAGGGAGGTCAGATACGCAGTATTTT
NA	TRBJ1-1	NA	TRBV5-1	CASSLDQMNTEAFF	TGCGCCAGCAGCTTAGACCAAATGAACACTGAAGCTTTCTTT
NA	TRBJ2-3	NA	TRBV6-6	CASTLPGRVGGDTQYF	TGTGCCAGCACCTTACCGGGAAGGGTGGGCGGAGATACGCAGTATTTT
TRBD1	TRBJ1-6	NA	TRBV27	CASSLRGQGFYNSPLHF	TGTGCCAGCAGCCTTCGGGGACAGGGGTTTTATAATTCACCCCTCCACTTT